The clone carrying this T cell receptor (beta chain) was detected only a few times. As yet, its antigen is unknown. The data were taken from a study of early T cells in non-severe SARS-CoV-2 infection. About the research overall: From unsorted whole blood, bulk RNA was sequenced, and the chains remained unpaired.

Study outcomes and limitations: Comparison of clonotypes with VDJdb favored anti-spike CD8 responses while missing private and CD4 specificities.

The V gene's germline CDR1 is SNHLY and CDR2 FYNNEI. Deletions cut 2 bases from V and 1 base from J, with 9 bases between. The CDR3 contains 15 residues. The TCR library protocol was used to attach unique molecular identifiers. These identifiers were attached to individual cDNA molecules. In TCRdb, the 5' RACE reads were re-called with MiXCR into one record per CDR3 protein. Among tens of thousands of distinct CDR3 sequences, about 9.9% were seen once, and the ten largest hold 10%. Sequencing was performed on whole blood. The sequence came from an adult who was a healthcare worker with PCR-confirmed SARS-CoV-2 infection or an uninfected control (not recorded which). The V gene is TRBV2, the J gene TRBJ2-1; D is unresolved. CDR3 sequence (DNA): TGTGCCAGCAGTGAATTGGGCCAGTCCTACAATGAGCAGTTCTTC. Translating it yields CASSELGQSYNEQFF.